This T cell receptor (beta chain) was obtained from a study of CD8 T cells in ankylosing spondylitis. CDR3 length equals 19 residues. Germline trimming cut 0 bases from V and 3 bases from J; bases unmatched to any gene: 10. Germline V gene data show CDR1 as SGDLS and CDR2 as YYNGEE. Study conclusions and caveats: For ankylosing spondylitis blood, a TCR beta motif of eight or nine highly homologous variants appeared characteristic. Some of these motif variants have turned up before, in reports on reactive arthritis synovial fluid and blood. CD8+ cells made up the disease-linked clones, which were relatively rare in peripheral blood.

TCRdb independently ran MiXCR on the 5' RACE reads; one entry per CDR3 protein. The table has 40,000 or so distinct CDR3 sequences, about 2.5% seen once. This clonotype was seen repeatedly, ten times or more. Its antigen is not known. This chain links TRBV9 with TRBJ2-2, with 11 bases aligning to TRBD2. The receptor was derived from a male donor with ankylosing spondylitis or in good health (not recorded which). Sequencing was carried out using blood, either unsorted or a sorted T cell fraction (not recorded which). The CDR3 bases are TGTGCCAGCAGCGTAGGGCTAGCGGGAGGTACAGGTGACACCGGGGAGCTGTTTTTT. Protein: CASSVGLAGGTGDTGELFF.